A selection of T cell receptor beta chains follows, all from one sample in a study of cytomegalovirus exposure and HLA in healthy donors. Libraries were prepared by immunoSEQ multiplex PCR; TCRdb keeps only in-frame clonotypes and omits some of them. The sample lists about 80,000 clones, more than 75% occurring once. Sequencing input: PBMCs. All receptors derive from a woman in her forties or fifties in good health and CMV-seropositive. CDR3s include the opening cysteine and the closing phenylalanine or tryptophan. A D gene is named only where the DNA matches it firmly. The size entry is marked missing in some rows and otherwise reads once, few, many or a size class.

abundance: .; d_gene: .; j_gene: TRBJ1-2; v_gene: TRBV6-1; CDR3aa: CASSAPLEGYTF; CDR3nt: TGTGCCAGCAGTGCCCCATTGGAGGGCTACACCTTC
abundance: .; d_gene: TRBD1; j_gene: TRBJ1-2; v_gene: TRBV5-1; CDR3aa: CASSDNRGLGYTF; CDR3nt: TGCGCCAGCAGCGACAACAGGGGGCTCGGCTACACCTTC
abundance: once; d_gene: .; j_gene: TRBJ1-5; v_gene: TRBV5-8; CDR3aa: CASSLGLHSNQPQHF; CDR3nt: TGTGCCAGCAGCTTGGGGCTTCATAGCAATCAGCCCCAGCATTTT
abundance: .; d_gene: TRBD1; j_gene: TRBJ1-3; v_gene: TRBV6-5; CDR3aa: CASSSRDRGNTIYF; CDR3nt: TGTGCCAGCAGTTCCCGGGACAGGGGAAACACCATATATTTT
abundance: .; d_gene: .; j_gene: TRBJ1-1; v_gene: TRBV6-6; CDR3aa: CASRGRGMNTEAFF; CDR3nt: TGTGCCAGCAGGGGAAGGGGTATGAACACTGAAGCTTTCTTT
abundance: once; d_gene: TRBD1; j_gene: TRBJ2-5; v_gene: TRBV29-1; CDR3aa: CSVEDPQGLLETQYF; CDR3nt: TGCAGCGTTGAAGATCCACAGGGGTTGTTGGAGACCCAGTACTTC
abundance: .; d_gene: .; j_gene: TRBJ1-1; v_gene: TRBV2; CDR3aa: CASIPTARRVNTEAFF; CDR3nt: TGTGCCAGCATCCCTACGGCGAGGAGGGTGAACACTGAAGCTTTCTTT
abundance: .; d_gene: .; j_gene: TRBJ2-1; v_gene: TRBV5-4; CDR3aa: CASSLGTNNEQFF; CDR3nt: TGTGCCAGCAGCTTGGGGACTAACAATGAGCAGTTCTTC
abundance: .; d_gene: TRBD2; j_gene: TRBJ2-5; v_gene: TRBV7-9; CDR3aa: CASSLRPSGGQETQYF; CDR3nt: TGTGCCAGCAGCTTAAGGCCCAGCGGGGGGCAAGAGACCCAGTACTTC
abundance: .; d_gene: .; j_gene: TRBJ1-1; v_gene: TRBV2; CDR3aa: CASSEVREAFF; CDR3nt: TGTGCCAGCAGTGAAGTCAGGGAAGCTTTCTTT
abundance: once; d_gene: .; j_gene: TRBJ1-2; v_gene: TRBV5-4; CDR3aa: CASSLGQVYGYTF; CDR3nt: TGTGCCAGCAGCTTGGGGCAGGTCTATGGCTACACCTTC
abundance: .; d_gene: .; j_gene: TRBJ2-3; v_gene: TRBV6-1; CDR3aa: CASSERQGGRGTDTQYF; CDR3nt: TGTGCCAGCAGTGAACGGCAGGGTGGTCGGGGCACAGATACGCAGTATTTT
abundance: .; d_gene: .; j_gene: TRBJ2-2; v_gene: TRBV10-3; CDR3aa: CAISGQTGNTGELFF; CDR3nt: TGTGCCATCAGTGGGCAGACAGGGAACACCGGGGAGCTGTTTTTT
abundance: .; d_gene: .; j_gene: TRBJ1-2; v_gene: TRBV10-3; CDR3aa: CAISESGKRAFGYTF; CDR3nt: TGTGCCATCAGTGAGTCCGGGAAAAGGGCCTTTGGCTACACCTTC
abundance: .; d_gene: TRBD1; j_gene: TRBJ1-2; v_gene: TRBV13; CDR3aa: CASSGAGQDYGYTF; CDR3nt: TGTGCCAGCAGCGGAGCCGGACAGGACTATGGCTACACCTTC
abundance: .; d_gene: TRBD1; j_gene: TRBJ1-5; v_gene: TRBV30; CDR3aa: CAWSVGQGNQPQHF; CDR3nt: TGTGCCTGGAGTGTCGGACAGGGCAATCAGCCCCAGCATTTT
abundance: .; d_gene: .; j_gene: TRBJ2-1; v_gene: TRBV5-1; CDR3aa: CASSLATAYNEQFF; CDR3nt: TGCGCCAGCAGCTTGGCCACGGCCTACAATGAGCAGTTCTTC
abundance: .; d_gene: TRBD2; j_gene: TRBJ2-5; v_gene: TRBV9; CDR3aa: CASSSAGVETQYF; CDR3nt: TGTGCCAGCAGTTCCGCGGGAGTTGAGACCCAGTACTTC
abundance: .; d_gene: .; j_gene: TRBJ2-7; v_gene: TRBV6-5; CDR3aa: CASSYREASDEQYF; CDR3nt: TGTGCCAGCAGTTACCGAGAAGCGAGCGACGAGCAGTACTTC
abundance: .; d_gene: TRBD2; j_gene: TRBJ2-2; v_gene: TRBV11-3; CDR3aa: CASSEGAGGGPGELFF; CDR3nt: TGTGCCAGCAGCGAGGGAGCGGGAGGGGGCCCCGGGGAGCTGTTTTTT
abundance: once; d_gene: .; j_gene: TRBJ1-5; v_gene: TRBV23-1; CDR3aa: CASHTGGTVLYQPQHF; CDR3nt: TGCGCCAGCCACACGGGAGGGACGGTTTTATATCAGCCCCAGCATTTT
abundance: .; d_gene: .; j_gene: TRBJ2-7; v_gene: TRBV7-8; CDR3aa: CASSSRAAYEQYF; CDR3nt: TGTGCCAGCAGTTCCAGGGCTGCCTACGAGCAGTACTTC
abundance: .; d_gene: .; j_gene: TRBJ1-4; v_gene: TRBV19; CDR3aa: CASANQGSSYEKLFF; CDR3nt: TGTGCCAGTGCGAATCAGGGTTCATCCTACGAAAAACTGTTTTTT
abundance: .; d_gene: .; j_gene: TRBJ1-5; v_gene: TRBV11-2; CDR3aa: CASSPWLRENQPQHF; CDR3nt: TGTGCCAGCAGCCCGTGGTTGAGGGAGAATCAGCCCCAGCATTTT
abundance: .; d_gene: TRBD1; j_gene: TRBJ1-1; v_gene: TRBV7-9; CDR3aa: CASSPDDRGRNTEAFF; CDR3nt: TGTGCCAGCAGCCCAGACGACAGGGGACGGAACACTGAAGCTTTCTTT
abundance: .; d_gene: TRBD2; j_gene: TRBJ2-6; v_gene: TRBV9; CDR3aa: CASSGGLAGVRVGANVLTF; CDR3nt: TGTGCCAGCAGCGGAGGACTAGCGGGAGTAAGGGTCGGGGCCAACGTCCTGACTTTC
abundance: .; d_gene: TRBD1; j_gene: TRBJ2-7; v_gene: TRBV7-6; CDR3aa: CASSLITGQGSEQYF; CDR3nt: TGTGCCAGCAGCTTAATCACGGGACAGGGCAGCGAGCAGTACTTC
abundance: .; d_gene: .; j_gene: TRBJ1-5; v_gene: TRBV11-2; CDR3aa: CASSSGRGSDLPQHF; CDR3nt: TGTGCCAGCAGCTCCGGTAGAGGGTCGGATTTGCCCCAGCATTTT
abundance: .; d_gene: .; j_gene: TRBJ2-5; v_gene: TRBV5-1; CDR3aa: CASSPEGYLETQYF; CDR3nt: TGCGCCAGCAGCCCGGAGGGCTATCTGGAGACCCAGTACTTC
abundance: many; d_gene: .; j_gene: TRBJ2-6; v_gene: TRBV6-5; CDR3aa: CASGGDSGANVLTF; CDR3nt: TGTGCCAGCGGAGGGGACTCTGGGGCCAACGTCCTGACTTTC
abundance: .; d_gene: TRBD1; j_gene: TRBJ1-2; v_gene: TRBV10-1; CDR3aa: CASSLGQDYGYTF; CDR3nt: TGCGCCAGCAGTCTGGGACAGGACTATGGCTACACCTTC
abundance: .; d_gene: TRBD2; j_gene: TRBJ2-5; v_gene: TRBV11-2; CDR3aa: CASSRGGRYQETQYF; CDR3nt: TGTGCCAGCAGCCGCGGGGGGCGGTACCAAGAGACCCAGTACTTC